The entry below describes one TCR beta chain. No cognate antigen has been identified for it. No per-base quality is available; no much larger clone lies one base away. Whole blood was collected in K2EDTA tubes by collaborating institutions according to the institutions' own protocols. Collaborator samples were shipped for TCRbeta analysis as frozen whole blood, isolated PBMCs, or DNA extracted from either sample type. This sample is part of a study of blood T cell repertoires in COVID-19 (dated by TCRdb to about 2020). Background on the whole study: Samples covering the acute and convalescent phases of COVID-19 were provided by collaborators in the United States, Italy and Spain. The repertoires were released in a freely available public database meant as a resource for research on the immune response to SARS-CoV-2. The samples were drawn from two sources: the first 160 participants of the ongoing ImmuneRACE study, and 1,000 to 1,500 subjects contributed by 6 global collaborators. Sample metadata almost always included a de-identified subject ID, COVID-19 status, age in years and sex. HLA class I and class II types, where available, came from metadata supplied by the sample provider rather than from assay-based typing. The prospective study material was composed of cDNA or gDNA derived from T cells, B-cell-depleted T cells, or PBMCs. The dataset comprised deeply sampled blood TCRbeta repertoires from subjects exposed to, actively infected with, or recovered from COVID-19. What the authors observed across the whole study: The amount of clinical and demographic metadata varied by source and participant and was provided uncurated.

TCRbeta CDR3 regions were amplified from genomic DNA by means of the immunoSEQ Assay, a bias-controlled multiplex PCR. On the study's bioinformatics: The number of nucleated cells in each sample was estimated by amplification of reference gene primers within the assay. To quantify the absolute abundance of each unique TCRbeta CDR3 rearrangement, sequence reads were collapsed and filtered. For each sample, productive Simpson clonality was calculated as the square root of Simpson's diversity index across productive rearrangements. Not all clones reach the TCRdb copy of this immuneACCESS table, which keeps in-frame sequences only. Checked studies attribute under half of the gap to unresolved V genes and leave the rest unexplained. V and J calls and clone size follow that table, whereas D and trimming were derived from the DNA. This sample lists around 9,500 clones; about nine tenths were detected once. The ten biggest clones cover less than 5% of the sample.

The specimen was peripheral blood. This clonotype was sampled from a woman between 50 and 59 years old with active COVID-19.

The sequenced DNA is TGTGCCAGCAGCCCCCCCGGGACTAGCGGGAGGAACACAGATACGCAGTATTTT. Its product reads: CASSPPGTSGRNTDTQYF. The V and J segments used are TRBV5-4 and TRBJ2-3; TRBD2 agrees with 15 junctional bases. The CDR3 spans 18 residues, from the cysteine through the phenylalanine. The sequence is cut down to CDR3 DNA, 54 bases in frame from base 1. Germline trimming: 4 bases from V, 2 bases from J; junction bases outside gene matches: 8. CDR1 SGHNT and CDR2 YYREEE were looked up in the germline V gene (reference sequence).